A single sample is the source of the 25 T cell receptor beta chains below, sequenced in a study of blood T cell repertoires in COVID-19. The repertoire was sequenced with immunoSEQ multiplex PCR; TCRdb's copy has only in-frame clones and lacks some. The sample lists fewer than 350,000 clones, approximately 85% occurring once. What was sequenced was peripheral blood. The receptors were gathered from a human donor in a cohort sampled during active COVID-19.

The V and J genes are TRBV6-5 and TRBJ2-7; D not certain. Deletions cut 3 bases from V and 0 bases from J, with 9 bases between. The V gene's germline CDR1 is MNHEY and CDR2 SVGAGI. This CDR3 region has 14 residues. In DNA, the CDR3 is TGTGCCAGCAGTTATACACCATCCTCCTACGAGCAGTACTTC. Translating gives CASSYTPSSYEQYF.

The chain uses TRBV20-1 and TRBJ1-1; perhaps TRBD1 as D (5 bases). The V end was cut by 8 bases, the J end by 1 base, with 8 bases between. Germline V gene sequence: CDR1 DFQATT, CDR2 SNEGSKA (reference sequence). The CDR3 runs to 11 residues. CDR3 sequence reads: CSITGNTEAFF. CDR3 in DNA: TGCAGTATAACAGGGAACACTGAAGCTTTCTTT.

The V call is TRBV12-3 or TRBV12-4, the J call TRBJ2-7; D call uncertain. V was pared by 1 base and J by 3 bases, with 7 bases between. The CDR3 is made up of 13 amino acids. CDR3: CASSLDAGYEQYF. The DNA of the CDR3 is TGTGCCAGCAGTTTAGATGCAGGCTACGAGCAGTACTTC.

The gene calls are TRBV12-5 and TRBJ2-7; TRBD1 aligns across 7 bases. Germline trimming cut 0 bases from V and 5 bases from J; bases unmatched to any gene: 1. Germline values: CDR1 LGHNT, CDR2 FRNRAP. This CDR3 region has 13 residues. DNA of the CDR3: TGTGCTAGTGGTTTGGTAGGGACAGACGAGCAGTACTTC. Residues: CASGLVGTDEQYF.

The CDR3 loop reads CSTIGLAGSNEQFF. The CDR3 nucleotides are TGCAGCACCATCGGACTAGCGGGGTCGAATGAGCAGTTCTTC. The V gene is TRBV29-1, the J gene TRBJ2-1, with 12 bases that match TRBD2. Per the germline V gene, CDR1 is SQVTM and CDR2 is ANQGSEA. The CDR3 is 14 amino acids. The junction had 9 bases not matched to a gene; V was cut back by 8 bases and J by 7 bases.

V usage is TRBV5-6 and J usage is TRBJ1-5; the match to TRBD1 covers 8 bases. Per the germline V gene, CDR1 is SGHDT and CDR2 is YYEEEE. The CDR3 totals 13 residues. V shed 4 bases, J shed 7 bases, and the junction held 4 bases outside the gene matches. Here the CDR3 reads CASSGQGKQPQHF. CDR3 nucleotide sequence: TGTGCCAGCAGCGGACAGGGAAAACAGCCCCAGCATTTT.

The chain has TRBV2 and TRBJ2-7; D is possibly TRBD2 (5 bases). V was shortened by 7 bases and J by 6 bases, with 16 bases between the two germline ends. CDR1 and CDR2 from the germline V gene are SNHLY and FYNNEI. This CDR3 is 13 amino acids long. The DNA for the CDR3 is TGTGCCAGCACTCCCCACGGGGTGGTCGAGCAGTACTTC. Translating it yields CASTPHGVVEQYF.

This chain uses TRBV7-8 with TRBJ1-3; D possibly corresponds to TRBD1 (6 bases). This CDR3 has 13 residues. V lost 4 bases and J lost 4, with 8 bases in between. CDR1 SGHVS and CDR2 FQNEAQ come from the germline V gene. The CDR3: CASSYGTGNTIYF. CDR3 sequence (DNA): TGTGCCAGCAGCTATGGGACAGGAAACACCATATATTTT.

The chain carries TRBV12-3 or TRBV12-4 and TRBJ2-7; perhaps TRBD1 as D (6 bases). The CDR3 is made up of 13 amino acids. V was clipped by 6 bases and J by 3 bases, with 12 bases between them. The CDR3 region has the DNA TGTGCCAGCAGCCTAGGACAGAGCTACGAGCAGTACTTC. Residues: CASSLGQSYEQYF.

The CDR3 DNA reads TGTGCCAGCACCTCACTCAGGGTCTGGGTAATCGAGCAGTACTTC. Translated: CASTSLRVWVIEQYF. V usage is TRBV6-6 and J usage is TRBJ2-7; maybe TRBD1 (5 bases). CDR3 size: 15 residues. V was clipped by 7 bases and J by 6 bases, with 22 bases between them. Per the germline V gene, CDR1 is MNHNY and CDR2 is SVGAGI (reference sequence).

The chain couples TRBV24-1 to TRBJ1-2, with 9 bases lining up with TRBD1. Looked up from germline, CDR1 is KGHDR and CDR2 is SFDVKD. The junction had 8 bases not matched to a gene; V was cut back by 7 bases and J by 6 bases. CDR3 length: 14 amino acids. CDR3 residues: CATSAGTGFHGYTF. The DNA for the CDR3 is TGTGCCACCAGCGCCGGGACAGGGTTCCATGGCTACACCTTC.

The gene calls are TRBV18 and TRBJ2-3, with no clear D. Germline V gene sequence: CDR1 KGHSH, CDR2 LQKENI. The CDR3 totals 11 residues. Trimming took off 8 bases at V and 1 base at J, with 4 bases between the two ends. CDR3 loop: CASTGTDTQYF. DNA of the CDR3: TGTGCCAGCACTGGCACAGATACGCAGTATTTT.

This chain links TRBV5-5 with TRBJ2-7; 9 bases are shared with TRBD1. Germline V gene lookup returns CDR1 SGHKS and CDR2 YYEKEE (reference sequence). The V and J ends lost 3 bases and 2 bases, in that order; junction bases with no gene match: 6. The CDR3 has 15 residues. The CDR3, as DNA: TGTGCCAGCAGCTGGACCCGGGACAGGGCCTACGAGCAGTACTTC. Protein product: CASSWTRDRAYEQYF.

In its sample, this clone was seen a few times. The conserved phenylalanine or tryptophan normally closing the CDR3 is absent here, so this likely arose from a read error. It is unclear where the CDR3 begins or ends on the DNA, so no DNA is shown, and the CDR3 is as TCRdb lists it. Here the CDR3 reads CASSEAQRGPLHL. V gene TRBV2 combines with J gene TRBJ2-7; the D segment call TRBD2 is taken from the table without a DNA check. Germline CDR1 is SNHLY and CDR2 is FYNNEI. The CDR3 has 13 amino acids, counting both end residues.

The chain couples TRBV14 to TRBJ2-7; D may be TRBD2 (5 bases). V shed 1 base and J shed 2 bases, with 12 bases lying between them. Looked up from germline, CDR1 is SGHDN and CDR2 is FVKESK. This CDR3 is 15 amino acids long. The CDR3 bases are TGTGCCAGCAGCCAAGCGGGGAGAAAGGCCTACGAGCAGTACTTC. Amino acid sequence: CASSQAGRKAYEQYF.

The J gene is TRBJ1-2, the V gene TRBV5-6; perhaps TRBD1 as D (5 bases). The V end was cut by 3 bases, the J end by 6 bases, with 18 bases between. CDR1 is SGHDT and CDR2 is YYEEEE in the germline V gene. This CDR3 is built from 15 residues. The DNA for the CDR3 is TGTGCCAGCAGCTCCCGACGGGGGTTCGGGAATGGCTACACCTTC. It yields the protein CASSSRRGFGNGYTF.

The chain carries TRBV18 and TRBJ2-5; D is ambiguous. The germline V gene encodes CDR1 KGHSH and CDR2 LQKENI. The CDR3 is made up of 12 amino acids. V lost 6 bases to trimming and J lost 2 bases, with 7 bases between them. This CDR3 reads CASSSLQETQYF. The CDR3 region has the DNA TGTGCCAGCTCCTCTCTGCAAGAGACCCAGTACTTC.

This clone has only a few counts. The chain links TRBV30 to TRBJ1-6; TRBD1 aligns across 9 bases. Per germline, CDR1 GTSNPN and CDR2 SVGIG (reference sequence). The CDR3 spans 14 residues. Unmatched junction bases numbered 7, after V lost 3 bases and J lost 10 bases. The CDR3 loop is CAWRPGTGRSPLHF. The CDR3 nucleotides read TGTGCCTGGAGACCCGGGACAGGGAGGTCACCCCTCCACTTT.

The J gene is TRBJ2-2, the V gene TRBV7-9, with D perhaps TRBD2 (6 bases). This CDR3 is built from 17 residues. V was clipped by 0 bases and J by 1 base, with 12 bases between them. Per germline, CDR1 SEHNR and CDR2 FQNEAQ (reference sequence). The CDR3 here is CASSLAYGGVNTGELFF. The CDR3 DNA sequence: TGTGCCAGCAGCTTAGCTTATGGAGGGGTGAACACCGGGGAGCTGTTTTTT.

CDR3 bases: TGCGCCAGCAGCTTGGAGGGGGCCGACACCGGGGAGCTGTTTTTT. Its protein product is CASSLEGADTGELFF. This chain joins TRBV5-1 and TRBJ2-2, with 7 bases fitting TRBD1. Germline assignment: CDR1 SGHRS and CDR2 YFSETQ. The CDR3 is 15 residues long. V dropped 0 bases and J dropped 3; count of bases not matched to a gene: 2.

This clone was seen a handful of times. This chain uses TRBV6-5 with TRBJ1-1, with D unresolved. This CDR3 comprises 13 residues. Trimming removed 7 bases at V and 2 bases at J, with 11 bases between. CDR1 and CDR2 from the germline V gene are MNHEY and SVGAGI. The CDR3 region is CASIQIKNTEAFF. The CDR3, as DNA: TGTGCCAGCATACAGATTAAAAACACTGAAGCTTTCTTT.

The chain combines TRBV5-1 with TRBJ2-3, with 9 bases matching TRBD2. The length of the CDR3 is 15 residues. J was trimmed by 2 bases and V by 4 bases; bases with no gene match: 5. CDR1 and CDR2 (germline): SGHRS, YFSETQ. CDR3 in amino acids: CASSLSGGNTDTQYF. CDR3 bases: TGCGCCAGCAGCCTTAGCGGGGGCAACACAGATACGCAGTATTTT.

This clone was detected many times. The same CDR3 also results from other DNA sequences found in this sample. The CDR3 here is CASSVDRGLHEQYF. The CDR3 DNA reads as TGTGCCAGCAGCGTAGACAGGGGGCTTCACGAGCAGTACTTC. V usage is TRBV9 and J usage is TRBJ2-7; 9 positions agree with TRBD1. This CDR3 spans 14 amino acids. Germline CDR1 SGDLS, CDR2 YYNGEE. V shed 0 bases and J 5 bases; nucleotides not matched to a gene: 3.

This chain joins TRBV6-1 and TRBJ2-6, with 7 bases identical to TRBD1. Germline CDR1 reads MNHNS; CDR2 reads SASEGT. V was clipped by 5 bases and J by 2 bases; unmatched bases: 3. This CDR3 region has 15 residues. CDR3 sequence: CASSQDRPGANVLTF. CDR3 sequence (DNA): TGTGCCAGCAGTCAGGACAGGCCTGGGGCCAACGTCCTGACTTTC.

The CDR3 protein is CASQTGQDNQPQHF. CDR3 DNA sequence: TGTGCCAGCCAAACGGGACAGGACAATCAGCCCCAGCATTTT. The chain has TRBV19 and TRBJ1-5, with 8 bases matching TRBD1. This CDR3 is built from 14 residues. V shed 9 bases, J shed 3 bases, and the junction held 7 bases outside the gene matches. CDR1 and CDR2 from the germline V gene are LNHDA and SQIVND (reference sequence).